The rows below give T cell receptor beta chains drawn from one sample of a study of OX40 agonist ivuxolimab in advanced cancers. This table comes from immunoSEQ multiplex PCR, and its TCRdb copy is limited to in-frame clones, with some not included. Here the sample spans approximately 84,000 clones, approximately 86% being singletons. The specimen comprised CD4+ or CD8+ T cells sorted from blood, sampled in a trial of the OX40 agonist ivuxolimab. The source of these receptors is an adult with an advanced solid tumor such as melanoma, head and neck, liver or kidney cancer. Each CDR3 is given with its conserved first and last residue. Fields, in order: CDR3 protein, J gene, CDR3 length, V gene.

CDR3 protein: CASSTPTGASYEQYF; J gene: NA; CDR3 length: 15; V gene: TRBV5-1
CDR3 protein: CASSFPGNTDTQYF; J gene: TRBJ2-3; CDR3 length: 14; V gene: TRBV7-2
CDR3 protein: CAWNPGEANTEAFF; J gene: TRBJ1-1; CDR3 length: 14; V gene: TRBV30
CDR3 protein: CASSLKGMSSTDTQYF; J gene: TRBJ2-3; CDR3 length: 16; V gene: TRBV13
CDR3 protein: CASSPAATSGREQYF; J gene: TRBJ2-7; CDR3 length: 15; V gene: TRBV5-1
CDR3 protein: CASSLQTGITEAFF; J gene: TRBJ1-1; CDR3 length: 14; V gene: TRBV5-1
CDR3 protein: CASSWLRGGKETQYF; J gene: TRBJ2-5; CDR3 length: 15; V gene: TRBV7-9
CDR3 protein: CASSYGEPNSPLHF; J gene: TRBJ1-6; CDR3 length: 14; V gene: TRBV6-5
CDR3 protein: CASSVGTGWNEKLFF; J gene: TRBJ1-4; CDR3 length: 15; V gene: TRBV9
CDR3 protein: CASSLSPGTYGYTF; J gene: TRBJ1-2; CDR3 length: 14; V gene: TRBV5-1
CDR3 protein: CASNRDRDEKLFF; J gene: TRBJ1-4; CDR3 length: 13; V gene: TRBV19
CDR3 protein: CASTEGALHSNEQFF; J gene: TRBJ2-1; CDR3 length: 15; V gene: TRBV28
CDR3 protein: CASSLLNTEAFF; J gene: TRBJ1-1; CDR3 length: 12; V gene: TRBV7-2
CDR3 protein: CASSRTGDYGYTF; J gene: TRBJ1-2; CDR3 length: 13; V gene: TRBV28
CDR3 protein: CASSQVPGQGEFF; J gene: TRBJ2-1; CDR3 length: 13; V gene: TRBV4-2
CDR3 protein: CASSLTSGGETQYF; J gene: TRBJ2-5; CDR3 length: 14; V gene: TRBV5-4
CDR3 protein: CASSISGGGAEKLFF; J gene: TRBJ1-4; CDR3 length: 15; V gene: TRBV19
CDR3 protein: CASSQGNGQGTWNEQFF; J gene: TRBJ2-1; CDR3 length: 17; V gene: TRBV4-2
CDR3 protein: CASSEWGRNQPQHF; J gene: TRBJ1-5; CDR3 length: 14; V gene: TRBV2
CDR3 protein: CASSTIAGDTGELFF; J gene: TRBJ2-2; CDR3 length: 15; V gene: TRBV7-3
CDR3 protein: CASSLAPSRGAGYGYTF; J gene: TRBJ1-2; CDR3 length: 17; V gene: TRBV5-5
CDR3 protein: CASSLRSQGGEQYF; J gene: TRBJ2-7; CDR3 length: 14; V gene: TRBV5-4
CDR3 protein: CASSLERGRKETQYF; J gene: TRBJ2-5; CDR3 length: 15; V gene: TRBV7-2
CDR3 protein: CASSLRGGTDTQYF; J gene: TRBJ2-3; CDR3 length: 14; V gene: TRBV5-1
CDR3 protein: CAWSPRGGASYEQYF; J gene: TRBJ2-7; CDR3 length: 15; V gene: TRBV30
CDR3 protein: CASSQDRGYRYSPLHF; J gene: TRBJ1-6; CDR3 length: 16; V gene: TRBV28
CDR3 protein: CAWRALGGFNYGYTF; J gene: TRBJ1-2; CDR3 length: 15; V gene: TRBV30
CDR3 protein: CASSLGSSYEQYF; J gene: TRBJ2-7; CDR3 length: 13; V gene: TRBV5-4
CDR3 protein: CASSFRPGRGETQYF; J gene: TRBJ2-5; CDR3 length: 15; V gene: TRBV13
CDR3 protein: CASSSGQPRGEKLFF; J gene: TRBJ1-4; CDR3 length: 15; V gene: TRBV7-2
CDR3 protein: CASRGTKETQYF; J gene: TRBJ2-5; CDR3 length: 12; V gene: TRBV2
CDR3 protein: CASSQGGGPSPLHF; J gene: TRBJ1-6; CDR3 length: 14; V gene: TRBV7-3
CDR3 protein: CASSGNRVSNEQFF; J gene: TRBJ2-1; CDR3 length: 14; V gene: TRBV5-1
CDR3 protein: CASLIVGANVLTF; J gene: TRBJ2-6; CDR3 length: 13; V gene: TRBV19
CDR3 protein: CASSQDGTGVGPQHF; J gene: TRBJ1-5; CDR3 length: 15; V gene: TRBV4-1